A selection of T cell receptor delta chains follows, all from one sample in a study of gammadelta T cells in human blood. With CATT, TCRdb re-called clones from the RT-PCR reads. The table has some 350 delta-chain clones, about 25% seen once. Source material: non-Vgamma9Vdelta2 gamma-delta T cells from infant blood. The receptors were gathered from a human donor. Each CDR3 is given without its conserved first and last residue.

V gene,J gene,CDR3 protein
TRAV29/DV5,TRDJ1,AARGSCTGGAYTDKLI
TRDV1,TRDJ1,ALGELRWGIPLPGADKLI
TRDV1,TRDJ1,ALGGLSYHWEDKLI
TRAV36/DV7,TRDJ1,AVELFRLGSFLPTDKLI
TRDV1,TRDJ1,ALGNPTSWGIPGDKLI
TRDV2,TRDJ3,ACDNTGGYSWDTRQMF
TRDV1,TRDJ1,ALGAGGPIPTLEYTDKLI
TRDV1,TRDJ1,ALGEPHPSYAGGFLPYTDKLI
TRDV1,TRDJ1,ALGELRTSYQDWGIRINRVTNTDKLI
TRDV1,TRDJ1,ALGGLPPSYKLYKLRDEDTDKLI
TRDV1,TRDJ1,ALGERRVWGIPYTDKLI
TRDV1,TRDJ1,ALGERPAYGLSGNDKLI
TRDV3,TRDJ1,ASPLGDTDKLI
TRDV1,TRDJ1,ALGERTSGGIGADKLI
TRDV1,TRDJ1,ALGDPFGRRGGGYAEYTDKLI
TRDV3,TRDJ1,AFSLSSYWGAYTDKLI
TRDV1,TRDJ1,ALGELVGFPRHWAPSGDKLI
TRDV1,TRDJ1,ARAEEVLGPPGPYTDKLI
TRDV3,TRDJ1,ACIRGTDKLI
TRDV1,TRDJ1,ALGELIAPCYTDKLI
TRDV1,TRDJ1,ALGELLRILGDTGKLI
TRDV1,TRDJ2,ALGERIPLTTNVLGGLTAQLF
TRDV1,TRDJ1,ALGEREISYALGAPHKLI
TRDV1,TRDJ1,ALGELAIPSLKRLGEYTDKLI
TRDV1,TRDJ1,ALGAFPTWLFLLGDIYTDKLI
TRDV1,TRDJ1,ALGERRAPGLVSYQLDTYKLI
TRDV1,TRDJ1,ALGERAFPTFLGDKSDKLI
TRDV1,TRDJ1,ALGSKIAFLLYWGYTDKLI
TRDV2,TRDJ1,ACDTRTTGGYGYTDKLI
TRDV2,TRDJ1,ACDTGEYTDKLI
TRDV1,TRDJ1,ALGEITFPLGEDTDKLI
TRDV1,TRDJ3,ALGELEVSSGGYEANSWDTRQMF
TRDV1,TRDJ1,ALGNQRSPGLGIRGTDKLI
TRDV3,TRDJ1,AFPPTLLGDTDKLI
TRDV1,TRDJ1,ALGEPTLPSYTRGISRKLI
TRDV3,TRDJ2,AADESCHLFWGIRLPLTAQLF
TRDV3,TRDJ1,AATGWGKYTDKLI
TRDV1,TRDJ1,ALGTQGPGWGILMTDKLI
TRDV1,TRDJ1,ALGDGGSGPPWGIHGADKLI
TRDV2,TRDJ1,ACDTVGTWAYDTDKLI
TRDV1,TRDJ1,ALGDATLLGGPWLADKLI
TRDV1,TRDJ2,ALGGTQHTFLPTGGYRGTAQLF
TRDV1,TRDJ1,ALGELLPTWWGIRRADKLI
TRDV1,TRDJ1,ALGEEFLSRGGGTDKLI
TRDV1,TRDJ1,ALGDGPPFLRLLGDTPYTDKLI
TRDV1,TRDJ1,ALGEKSYWGPRPYTDKLI
TRDV1,TRDJ1,ALGEDTWFYNTDKLI
TRDV1,TRDJ1,ALGESPPSYPLGTYKLI
TRDV1,TRDJ1,ALGGLQLGYPILTDKLI
TRDV1,TRDJ1,ALGEPWAFLFRPGEEKLI
TRAV38-2/DV8,TRDJ1,AYRRSRGVADKLI
TRDV1,TRDJ1,ALGSPSRGDSYSSWHTDKLI